This TCR beta chain originates from a study of T cells in Graves' hyperthyroidism and ophthalmopathy. Whole-study findings and limits: Onset of ophthalmopathy came a median approximately 6.9 months after the model predicted it.

The investigators amplified TCR beta CDR3 regions from RNA transcripts. The HTBI primer set was used in a first-round RT-PCR of the TCR CDR3. TCRdb processed the multiplex PCR reads anew with MiXCR; each CDR3 protein has one entry. The sample records hundreds of thousands of distinct CDR3 sequences, around 46% being singletons. A word on this clonotype: Antigen: not known.

Absence of ophthalmopathy progression within 18 months defined stable Graves' hyperthyroidism. Patients were aged 18 to 65, had disease duration under 2 months, and had newly diagnosed hyperthyroidism. CDR1 and CDR2 (germline): SGHRS, YFSETQ. J gave up 1 base and V 5 bases, and 5 bases lay outside the gene matches. The CDR3 runs 14 residues. The sequencing sample was made of peripheral blood or thyroid tissue (not recorded which). The clonotype originates from a woman aged 18-29 years with Graves' hyperthyroidism. This chain joins TRBV5-1 and TRBJ1-1; 7 positions match TRBD1. CDR3 DNA sequence: TGCGCCAGCAGATTCGGGACAGAGAACACTGAAGCTTTCTTT. This gives the protein CASRFGTENTEAFF.